The source of this T cell receptor beta chain is a study of response to subunit inactivated influenza vaccine. TCRdb ran MiXCR on the RT-PCR reads and lists one entry per CDR3 protein. The sample comprises 600,000 to 850,000 distinct CDR3 sequences, 13% to 15% of which are singletons, and around 7.6% rests with the top ten. The material sequenced was PBMCs from blood, taken 14 to 15 days before vaccination. This clonotype was obtained from a man between 45 and 60 years old who received an inactivated influenza vaccine.

CDR3 sequence: CASTQEVGPYEQYF. CDR3 nucleotides: TGTGCCAGCACCCAAGAGGTAGGGCCCTACGAGCAGTACTTC. This chain connects TRBV28 to TRBJ2-7; D not resolved. This CDR3 is built from 14 residues. The V gene lost 7 bases and the J gene lost 2 bases, with 15 bases spanning the gap. Germline V gene sequence: CDR1 MDHEN, CDR2 SYDVKM.